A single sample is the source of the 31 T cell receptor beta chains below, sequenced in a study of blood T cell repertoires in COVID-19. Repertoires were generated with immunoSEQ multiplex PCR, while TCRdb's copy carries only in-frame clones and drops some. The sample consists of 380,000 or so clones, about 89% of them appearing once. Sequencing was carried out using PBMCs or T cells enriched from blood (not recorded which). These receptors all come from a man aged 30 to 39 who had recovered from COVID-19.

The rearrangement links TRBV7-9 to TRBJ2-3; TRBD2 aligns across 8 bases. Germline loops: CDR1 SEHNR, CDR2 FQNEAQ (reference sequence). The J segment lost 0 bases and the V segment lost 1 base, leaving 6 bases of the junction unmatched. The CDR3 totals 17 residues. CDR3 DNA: TGTGCCAGCAGCTTAGTCGGCGGGGGGTCTAGCACAGATACGCAGTATTTT. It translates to CASSLVGGGSSTDTQYF.

CDR3 DNA sequence: TGCGCCAGCAGCGAGGGCCCACCCTACGAGCAGTACTTC. It encodes CASSEGPPYEQYF. V is TRBV10-1 and J is TRBJ2-7, with D maybe TRBD2 (5 bases). V was clipped by 6 bases and J by 2 bases, with 11 bases between them. CDR3 length equals 13 residues. From germline, CDR1 is WNHNN and CDR2 SYGVQD (reference sequence).

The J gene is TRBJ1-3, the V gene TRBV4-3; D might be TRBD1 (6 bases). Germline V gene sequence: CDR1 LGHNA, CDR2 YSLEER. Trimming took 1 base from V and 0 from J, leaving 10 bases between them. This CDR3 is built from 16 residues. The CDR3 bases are TGCGCCAGCAGCCAAGGGGGACAAAGCTCTGGAAACACCATATATTTT. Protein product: CASSQGGQSSGNTIYF.

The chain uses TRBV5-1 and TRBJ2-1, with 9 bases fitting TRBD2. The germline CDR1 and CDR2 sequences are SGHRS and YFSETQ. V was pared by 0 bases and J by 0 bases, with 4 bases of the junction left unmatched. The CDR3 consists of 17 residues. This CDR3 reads CASSLGSGGLSYNEQFF. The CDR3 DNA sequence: TGCGCCAGCAGCTTGGGTAGCGGGGGACTCTCCTACAATGAGCAGTTCTTC.

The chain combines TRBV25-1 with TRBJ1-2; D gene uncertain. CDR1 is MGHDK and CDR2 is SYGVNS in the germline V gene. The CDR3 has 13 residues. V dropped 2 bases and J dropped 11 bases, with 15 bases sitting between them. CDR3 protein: CASSELVGGHYTF. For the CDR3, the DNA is TGTGCCAGCAGTGAACTCGTTGGTGGCCATTACACCTTC.

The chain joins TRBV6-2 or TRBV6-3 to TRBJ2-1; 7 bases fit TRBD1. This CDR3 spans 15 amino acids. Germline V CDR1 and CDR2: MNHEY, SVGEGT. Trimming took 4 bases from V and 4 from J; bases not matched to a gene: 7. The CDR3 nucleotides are TGTGCCAGCAGTTTCGGGACAGTCACTTACAATGAGCAGTTCTTC. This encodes CASSFGTVTYNEQFF.

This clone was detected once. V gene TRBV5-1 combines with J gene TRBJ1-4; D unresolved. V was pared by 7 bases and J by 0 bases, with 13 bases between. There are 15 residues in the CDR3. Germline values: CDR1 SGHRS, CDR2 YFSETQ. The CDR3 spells CASSQAGTTNEKLFF. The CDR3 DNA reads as TGCGCCAGCTCCCAGGCGGGTACAACTAATGAAAAACTGTTTTTT.

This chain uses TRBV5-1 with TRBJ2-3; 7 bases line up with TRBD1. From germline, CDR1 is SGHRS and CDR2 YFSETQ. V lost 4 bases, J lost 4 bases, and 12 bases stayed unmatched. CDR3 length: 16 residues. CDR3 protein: CASSPPRDSNPDTQYF. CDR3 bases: TGCGCCAGCAGCCCCCCCCGGGACAGTAATCCAGATACGCAGTATTTT.

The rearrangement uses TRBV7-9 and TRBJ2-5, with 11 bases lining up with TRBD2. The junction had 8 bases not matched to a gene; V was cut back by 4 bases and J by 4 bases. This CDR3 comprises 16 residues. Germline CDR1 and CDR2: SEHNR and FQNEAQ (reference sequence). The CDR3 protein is CASSSTSGGTGETQYF. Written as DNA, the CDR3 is TGTGCCAGCAGCTCCACTAGCGGGGGAACGGGAGAGACCCAGTACTTC.

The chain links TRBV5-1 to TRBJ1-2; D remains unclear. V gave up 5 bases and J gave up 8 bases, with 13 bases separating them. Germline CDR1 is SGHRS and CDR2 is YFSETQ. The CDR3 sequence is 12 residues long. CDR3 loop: CASSPELGGYTF. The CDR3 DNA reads TGCGCCAGCAGTCCCGAACTGGGCGGCTACACCTTC. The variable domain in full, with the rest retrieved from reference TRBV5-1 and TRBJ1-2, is KAGVTQTPRYLIKTRGQQVTLSCSPISGHRSVSWYQQTPGQGLQFLFEYFSETQRNKGNFPGRFSGRQFSNSRSEMNVSTLELGDSALYLCASSPELGGYTFGSGTRLTVV.

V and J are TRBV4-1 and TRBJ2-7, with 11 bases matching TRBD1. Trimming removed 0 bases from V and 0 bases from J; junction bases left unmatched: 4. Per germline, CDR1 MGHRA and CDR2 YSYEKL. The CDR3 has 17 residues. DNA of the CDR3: TGCGCCAGCAGCCAAGAGGTCGGGACAGGGGGCTCCTACGAGCAGTACTTC. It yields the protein CASSQEVGTGGSYEQYF.

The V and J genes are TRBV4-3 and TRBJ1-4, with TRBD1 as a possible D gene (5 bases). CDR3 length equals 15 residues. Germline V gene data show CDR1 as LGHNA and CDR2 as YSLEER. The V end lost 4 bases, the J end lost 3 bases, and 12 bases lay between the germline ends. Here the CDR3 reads CASSRGVEANEKLFF. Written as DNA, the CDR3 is TGCGCCAGCAGCCGGGGGGTGGAAGCTAATGAAAAACTGTTTTTT.

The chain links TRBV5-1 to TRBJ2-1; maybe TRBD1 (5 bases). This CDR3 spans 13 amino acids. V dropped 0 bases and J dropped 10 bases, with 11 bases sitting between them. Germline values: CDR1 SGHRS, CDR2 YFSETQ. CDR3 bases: TGCGCCAGCAGCTTGGAAGGGGCGTGGGAGCAGTTCTTC. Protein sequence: CASSLEGAWEQFF.

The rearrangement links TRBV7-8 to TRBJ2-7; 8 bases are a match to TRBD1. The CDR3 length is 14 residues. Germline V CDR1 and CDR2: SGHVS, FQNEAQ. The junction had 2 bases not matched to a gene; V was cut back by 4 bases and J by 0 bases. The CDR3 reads CASSWGQASYEQYF. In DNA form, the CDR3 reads TGTGCCAGCAGCTGGGGACAGGCCTCCTACGAGCAGTACTTC.

CDR3 region: CASSIVGVNNYGYTF. The CDR3 DNA follows: TGTGCCAGTAGTATCGTAGGGGTTAATAACTATGGCTACACCTTC. The chain recombines TRBV19 with TRBJ1-2; weak D call: TRBD1 (5 bases). The CDR3 runs to 15 residues. CDR1 and CDR2 from the germline V gene are LNHDA and SQIVND (reference sequence). The germline V and J ends were trimmed by 3 bases and 1 base, with 12 bases remaining between them.

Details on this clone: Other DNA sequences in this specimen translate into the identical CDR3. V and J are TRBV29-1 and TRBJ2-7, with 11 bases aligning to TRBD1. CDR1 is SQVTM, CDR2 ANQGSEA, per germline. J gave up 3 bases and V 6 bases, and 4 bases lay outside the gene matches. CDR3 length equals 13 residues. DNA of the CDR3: TGCAGCGTCCCGGGACAGGGGGTCTACGAGCAGTACTTC. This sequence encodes CSVPGQGVYEQYF.

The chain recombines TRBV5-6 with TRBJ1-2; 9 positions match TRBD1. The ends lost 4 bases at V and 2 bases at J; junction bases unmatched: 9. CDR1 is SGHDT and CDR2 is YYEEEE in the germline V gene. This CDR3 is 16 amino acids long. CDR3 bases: TGTGCCAGCAGCGAGACCCCCGGACAGGGGAACTATGGCTACACCTTC. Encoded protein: CASSETPGQGNYGYTF.

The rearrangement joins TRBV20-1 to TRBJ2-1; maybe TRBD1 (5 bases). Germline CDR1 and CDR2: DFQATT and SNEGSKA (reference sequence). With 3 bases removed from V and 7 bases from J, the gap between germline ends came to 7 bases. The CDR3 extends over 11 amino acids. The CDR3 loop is CSASNRNEQFF. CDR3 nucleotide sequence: TGCAGTGCTAGCAACAGGAATGAGCAGTTCTTC.

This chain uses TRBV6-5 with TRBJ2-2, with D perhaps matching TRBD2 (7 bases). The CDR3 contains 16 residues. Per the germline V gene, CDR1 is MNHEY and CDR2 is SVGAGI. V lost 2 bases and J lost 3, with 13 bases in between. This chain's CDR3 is CASSYPRGADTGELFF. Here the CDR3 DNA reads TGTGCCAGCAGTTACCCACGGGGGGCCGACACCGGGGAGCTGTTTTTT.

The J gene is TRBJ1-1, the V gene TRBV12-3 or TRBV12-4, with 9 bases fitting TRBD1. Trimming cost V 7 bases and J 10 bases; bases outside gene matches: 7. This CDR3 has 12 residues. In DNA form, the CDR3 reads TGTGCCAGCACTCCGGGACAGGGAAGAGCTTTCTTT. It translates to CASTPGQGRAFF.

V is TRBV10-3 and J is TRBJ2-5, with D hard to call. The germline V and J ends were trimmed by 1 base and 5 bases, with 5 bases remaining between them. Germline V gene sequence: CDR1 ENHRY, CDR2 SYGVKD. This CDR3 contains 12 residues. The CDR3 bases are TGTGCCATCAGTGAGTACAGTGAGACCCAGTACTTC. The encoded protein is CAISEYSETQYF.

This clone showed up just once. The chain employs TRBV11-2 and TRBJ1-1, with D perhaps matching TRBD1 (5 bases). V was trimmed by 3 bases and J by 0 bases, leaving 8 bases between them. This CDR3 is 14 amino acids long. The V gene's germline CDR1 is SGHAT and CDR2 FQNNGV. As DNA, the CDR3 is TGTGCCAGCAGCTTGGCACAGGTGAACACTGAAGCTTTCTTT. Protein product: CASSLAQVNTEAFF.

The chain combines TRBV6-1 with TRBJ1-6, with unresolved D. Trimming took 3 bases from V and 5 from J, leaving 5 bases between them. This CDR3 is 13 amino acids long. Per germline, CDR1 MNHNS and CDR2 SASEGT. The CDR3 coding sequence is TGTGCCAGCAGTGAGGGCAATAATTCACCCCTCCACTTT. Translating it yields CASSEGNNSPLHF.

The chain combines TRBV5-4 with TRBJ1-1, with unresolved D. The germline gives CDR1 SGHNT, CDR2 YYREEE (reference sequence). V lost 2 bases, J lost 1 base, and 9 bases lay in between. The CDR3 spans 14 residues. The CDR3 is CASSLQHQNTEAFF. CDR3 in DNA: TGTGCCAGCAGCTTACAGCATCAGAACACTGAAGCTTTCTTT.

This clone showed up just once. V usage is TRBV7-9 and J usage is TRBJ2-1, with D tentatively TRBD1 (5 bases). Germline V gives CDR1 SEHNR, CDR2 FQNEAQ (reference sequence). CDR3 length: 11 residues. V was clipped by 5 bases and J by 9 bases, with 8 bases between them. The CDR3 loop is CASSRQGEQFF. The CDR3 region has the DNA TGTGCCAGCAGCCGGCAGGGTGAGCAGTTCTTC.

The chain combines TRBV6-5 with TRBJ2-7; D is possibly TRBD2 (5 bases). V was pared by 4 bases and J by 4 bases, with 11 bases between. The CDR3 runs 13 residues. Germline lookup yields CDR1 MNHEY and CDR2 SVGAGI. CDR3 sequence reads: CASSSLPGYEQYF. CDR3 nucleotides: TGTGCCAGCAGTTCCCTACCGGGGTACGAGCAGTACTTC.

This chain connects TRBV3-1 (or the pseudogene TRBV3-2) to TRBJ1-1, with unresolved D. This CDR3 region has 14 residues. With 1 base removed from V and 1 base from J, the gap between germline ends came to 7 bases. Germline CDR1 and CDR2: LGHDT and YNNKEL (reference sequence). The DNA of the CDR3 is TGTGCCAGCAGCCAAGGTCCCAGGAACACTGAAGCTTTCTTT. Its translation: CASSQGPRNTEAFF.

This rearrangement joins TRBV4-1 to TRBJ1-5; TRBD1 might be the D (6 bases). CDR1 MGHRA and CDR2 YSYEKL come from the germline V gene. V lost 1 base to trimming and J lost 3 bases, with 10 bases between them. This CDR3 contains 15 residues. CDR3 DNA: TGCGCCAGCAGCCAAGTGGGGGCAGTCAATCAGCCCCAGCATTTT. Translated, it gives CASSQVGAVNQPQHF.

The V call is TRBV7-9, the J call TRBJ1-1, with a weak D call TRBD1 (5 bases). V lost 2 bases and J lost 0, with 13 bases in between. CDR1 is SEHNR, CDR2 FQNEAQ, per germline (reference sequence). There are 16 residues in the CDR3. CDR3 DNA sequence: TGTGCCAGCAGCTTAATGGGCGGCAGGGTGAACACTGAAGCTTTCTTT. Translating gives CASSLMGGRVNTEAFF.

CDR3 nucleotide sequence: TGTGCCAGCCCTGGACAGGCTAACTATGGCTACACCTTC. Translation gives CASPGQANYGYTF. The chain couples TRBV18 to TRBJ1-2, with 7 bases lining up with TRBD1. CDR1 is KGHSH, CDR2 LQKENI, per germline. V was pared by 8 bases and J by 0 bases, with 3 bases of the junction left unmatched. The CDR3 contains 13 residues.

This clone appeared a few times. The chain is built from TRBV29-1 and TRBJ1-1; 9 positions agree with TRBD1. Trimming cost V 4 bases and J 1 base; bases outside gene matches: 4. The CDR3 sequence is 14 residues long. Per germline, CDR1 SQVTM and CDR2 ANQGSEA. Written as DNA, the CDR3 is TGCAGCGTTGGTCACAGGGGGCAGAACACTGAAGCTTTCTTT. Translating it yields CSVGHRGQNTEAFF.